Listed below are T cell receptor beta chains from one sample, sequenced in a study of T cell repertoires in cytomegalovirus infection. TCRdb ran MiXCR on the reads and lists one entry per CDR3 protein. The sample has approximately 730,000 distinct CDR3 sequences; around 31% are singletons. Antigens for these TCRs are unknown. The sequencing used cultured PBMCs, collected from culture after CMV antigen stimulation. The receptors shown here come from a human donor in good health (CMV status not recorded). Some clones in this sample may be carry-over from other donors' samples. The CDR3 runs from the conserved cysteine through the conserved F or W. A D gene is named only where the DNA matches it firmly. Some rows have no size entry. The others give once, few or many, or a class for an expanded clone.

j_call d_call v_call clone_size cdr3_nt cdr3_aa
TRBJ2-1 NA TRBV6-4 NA TGTGCCAGCAGTGACTCGTCCAGGGGGGGAAGCAATGAGCAGTTCTTC CASSDSSRGGSNEQFF
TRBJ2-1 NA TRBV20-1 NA TGCAGTGCTAAATTATTCGACCCCTTGGGCTACAATGAGCAGTTCTTC CSAKLFDPLGYNEQFF
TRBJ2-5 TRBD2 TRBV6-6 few TGTGCCAGCAGTTACTCGAGAGTTGGCGGGGGGGCAGGAGAGACCCAGTACTTC CASSYSRVGGGAGETQYF
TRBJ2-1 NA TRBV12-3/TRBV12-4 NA TGTGCCTGCAGTGTCCCCGGGGAGTACAATGAGCAGTTCTTC CACSVPGEYNEQFF
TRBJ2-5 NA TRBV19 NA TGTGCCAGTAGTTCCGGACAGAATTGGTACCAAGAGACCCAGTACTTC CASSSGQNWYQETQYF
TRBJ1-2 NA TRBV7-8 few TGTGCCAGCAGCTTTTCCCGGGGGCTGGTTCCGTATGGCTACACCTTC CASSFSRGLVPYGYTF
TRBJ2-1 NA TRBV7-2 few TGTGCCAGCAGTCAAAAACCCGGCGGCTACAATGAGCAGTTCTTC CASSQKPGGYNEQFF
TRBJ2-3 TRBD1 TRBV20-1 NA TGCAGTGCAACCCGACAGGGCGCCACAGATACGCAGTATTTT CSATRQGATDTQYF
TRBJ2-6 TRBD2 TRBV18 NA TGTGCCAGCTCACCATGGGGGGGTACTGGGGCCAACGTCCTGACTTTC CASSPWGGTGANVLTF
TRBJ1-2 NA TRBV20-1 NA TGCAGTGCTCCCAGGCCTGGATTGGGGGGGCATGGCTACACCTTC CSAPRPGLGGHGYTF
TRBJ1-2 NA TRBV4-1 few TGCGCCAGCAGCCAATGGACGTCGAACGACTATGGCTACACCTTC CASSQWTSNDYGYTF
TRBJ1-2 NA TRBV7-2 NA TGTGCCAGCAGCTTACAACGGGGATTGAGTGGCGGTGGCTACACCTTC CASSLQRGLSGGGYTF
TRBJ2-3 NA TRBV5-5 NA TGTGCCAGCAGCCCCCGGGGATACACAGATACGCAGTATTTT CASSPRGYTDTQYF
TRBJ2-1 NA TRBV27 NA TGTGCCAGCACCCCGGGGGGCGCGATAAATGAGCAGTTCTTC CASTPGGAINEQFF
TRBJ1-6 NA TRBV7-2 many TGTGCCAGCAGCTTATTGGTTTACCTGTATAATTCACCCCTCCACTTT CASSLLVYLYNSPLHF